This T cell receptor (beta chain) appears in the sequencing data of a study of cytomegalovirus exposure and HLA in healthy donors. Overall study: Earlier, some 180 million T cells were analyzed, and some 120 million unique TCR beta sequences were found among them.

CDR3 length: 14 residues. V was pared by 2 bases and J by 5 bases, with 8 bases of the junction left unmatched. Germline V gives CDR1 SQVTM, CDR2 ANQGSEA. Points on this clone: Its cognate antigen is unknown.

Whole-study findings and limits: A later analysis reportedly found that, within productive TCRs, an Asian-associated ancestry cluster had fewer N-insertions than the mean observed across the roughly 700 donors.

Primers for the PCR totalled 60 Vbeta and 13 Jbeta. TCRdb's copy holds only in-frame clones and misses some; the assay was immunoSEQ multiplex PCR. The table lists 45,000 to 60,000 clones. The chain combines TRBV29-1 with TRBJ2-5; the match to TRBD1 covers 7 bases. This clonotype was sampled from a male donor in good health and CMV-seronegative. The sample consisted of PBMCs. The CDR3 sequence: CSVELSETGETQYF. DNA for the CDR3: TGCAGCGTTGAACTATCGGAGACAGGGGAGACCCAGTACTTC.